This is a list of T cell receptor beta chains from one sample in a study of blood T cells in healthy people across ages. TCRdb itself ran the 5' RACE reads through MiXCR, one entry per CDR3 protein. Here the sample spans about 930,000 distinct CDR3 sequences, 25% to 35% being singletons. This sample was shared with a second study, whose subject was T cells of mothers and their children.

Material: blood. These TCRs come from a woman in her 40s in good health. CDR3s include the opening cysteine and the closing phenylalanine or tryptophan. Fields, in order: J gene, clone size, V gene, D gene, CDR3 DNA, CDR3 protein. D genes are given only for firm matches. Size is omitted from some rows. Given values are once, few, many or a class for expanded clones.

>TRBJ2-1|many|TRBV12-3/TRBV12-4|TRBD1
TGTGCCAGCAGTGTTAATCGACAGGGCAATGAGCAGTTCTTC
CASSVNRQGNEQFF
>TRBJ2-5|-|TRBV25-1|-
TGTGCCAGCAGTGTACCGGGACTGCAAGAGACCCAGTACTTC
CASSVPGLQETQYF
>TRBJ1-2|many|TRBV28|-
TGTGCCAGCAGCTTGACAGGCTATGGCTACACCTTC
CASSLTGYGYTF
>TRBJ2-1|many|TRBV28|-
TGTGCCAGCAGTTTTGTCGGTGGAGCTAACTACAATGAGCAGTTCTTC
CASSFVGGANYNEQFF
>TRBJ2-7|-|TRBV20-1|TRBD2
TGCAGCGCTAGGTGGCCTAGCGGCCTTTACGAGCAGTACTTC
CSARWPSGLYEQYF
>TRBJ2-5|many|TRBV3-1|-
TGTGCCAGCAGCCGATCGACAGCGGAGACCCAGTACTTC
CASSRSTAETQYF
>TRBJ1-2|-|TRBV13|TRBD1
TGTGCCAGCAGCGGGGACAGGGCCGAACCCTATGGCTACACCTTC
CASSGDRAEPYGYTF
>TRBJ1-1|few|TRBV28|-
TGTGCCAGCCTTGGGAACACTGAAGCTTTCTTT
CASLGNTEAFF
>TRBJ2-1|-|TRBV28|-
TGTGCCAGCAGACCACTGGAGAGCTCCTACAATGAGCAGTTCTTC
CASRPLESSYNEQFF
>TRBJ1-1|many|TRBV16|-
TGTGCCAGCAGCCAAACAGGAAGGACTGAAGCTTTCTTT
CASSQTGRTEAFF
>TRBJ2-1|many|TRBV7-6|-
TGTGCCAGCAGCCGTAACAATAATGAGCAGTTCTTC
CASSRNNNEQFF
>TRBJ1-1|-|TRBV7-9|TRBD1
TGTGCCAGCAGCCTAAAGAAGGGACAGGTCGGGGGGAACACTGAAGCTTTCTTT
CASSLKKGQVGGNTEAFF
>TRBJ1-3|few|TRBV11-2|-
TGTGCCAGCAGCTTAGTTAGAGGAAGCTCTGGAAACACCATATATTTT
CASSLVRGSSGNTIYF
>TRBJ2-1|-|TRBV9|TRBD2
TGTGCCAGCAGCGTACAAGGGACTAGATACAATGAGCAGTTCTTC
CASSVQGTRYNEQFF
>TRBJ1-2|few|TRBV4-3|-
TGCGCCAGCAGCCCCTCGGGAGCAGGGGCTAACTATGGCTACACCTTC
CASSPSGAGANYGYTF
>TRBJ1-2|few|TRBV4-2|-
TGTGCCAGCAGCCAACAGGGTGGCGGCTACACCTTC
CASSQQGGGYTF
>TRBJ1-1|-|TRBV29-1|-
TGCAGCGTTGAAGGTTTGACGAGAGGCACTGAAGCTTTCTTT
CSVEGLTRGTEAFF
>TRBJ1-4|-|TRBV12-3/TRBV12-4|-
TGTGCCAGCAGTGCCCGACGGGGGGCGGGGGGAAAACTGTTTTTT
CASSARRGAGGKLFF
>TRBJ1-1|-|TRBV19|-
TGTGCCAGTACCGTACCAGGGACTATGAACACTGAAGCTTTCTTT
CASTVPGTMNTEAFF
>TRBJ1-6|-|TRBV18|TRBD1
TGTGCCAGCTCACTGACAGGGGATGGTTCACCCCCCCACTTT
CASSLTGDGSPPHF
>TRBJ1-1|many|TRBV5-1|TRBD1
TGCGCCAGCAGCAGAGACCAGGGACAGGTGAACACTGAAGCTTTCTTT
CASSRDQGQVNTEAFF
>TRBJ2-5|many|TRBV12-5|TRBD1
TGTGCTAGTGGTTCTCGACAGGGGGCCCAAGAGACCCAGTACTTC
CASGSRQGAQETQYF
>TRBJ1-3|-|TRBV9|-
TGTGCCAGCACCTCGGGGTCCCTTGGACCAACCGCCTCTGGAAACACCATATATTTT
CASTSGSLGPTASGNTIYF
>TRBJ1-4|many|TRBV12-3/TRBV12-4|-
TGTGCCAGCAGTGCCCTGTTCCAGACGGTGGCAACTAATGAAAAACTGTTTTTT
CASSALFQTVATNEKLFF
>TRBJ2-7|-|TRBV19|-
TGTGCCAGTAGTCAAAACCGGGCCTCGACATCCTACGAGCAGTACTTC
CASSQNRASTSYEQYF
>TRBJ2-7|few|TRBV4-1|-
TGCGCCAGCAGCCAAAACACCGGGGCCCCCTACGAGCAGTACTTC
CASSQNTGAPYEQYF
>TRBJ1-3|few|TRBV28|TRBD1
TGTGCCAGCAGGACGCATTCAGGGGGCAACGGAAACACCATATATTTT
CASRTHSGGNGNTIYF
>TRBJ2-7|-|TRBV7-9|-
TGTGCCAGCAGCTTGGCTGGAGTAATGGAGAAGTACTTC
CASSLAGVMEKYF
>TRBJ1-2|few|TRBV3-1|-
TGTGCCAGCAGCCAAGATTTAGGGGTTTACTATGGCTACACCTTC
CASSQDLGVYYGYTF
>TRBJ2-2|few|TRBV27|TRBD1
TGTGCCAGCAGTCACGGACAGGGGGTCGGGGAGCTGTTTTTT
CASSHGQGVGELFF
>TRBJ1-1|-|TRBV6-2/TRBV6-3|-
TGTGCCAGCAGTTATTCGGACAGTGGGGACACTGAAGCTTTCTTT
CASSYSDSGDTEAFF
>TRBJ2-2|many|TRBV12-3/TRBV12-4|TRBD1
TGTGCCAGCAGTTTAAGGACAGGGGGCTCCGGGGAGCTGTTTTTT
CASSLRTGGSGELFF
>TRBJ1-2|-|TRBV2|-
TGTGCCAGTTCGGACAACTCTAACTATGGCTACACCTTC
CASSDNSNYGYTF
>TRBJ2-1|-|TRBV5-1|-
TGCGCCAGCAGCTTGGCCGACAGCAACTACAATGAGCAGTTCTTC
CASSLADSNYNEQFF
>TRBJ2-3|few|TRBV7-3|-
TGTGCCAGCAGCCAAACACCCCCCGGGACGACGGCGGATACGCAGTATTTT
CASSQTPPGTTADTQYF
>TRBJ1-1|-|TRBV29-1|-
TGCAGCGGTGGGGAGGGATCAGCTGAAGCTTTCTTT
CSGGEGSAEAFF
>TRBJ2-3|-|TRBV20-1|TRBD2
TGCAGTGCTAGCGAAGCGGGAGGGCCCACAGATACGCAGTATTTT
CSASEAGGPTDTQYF
>TRBJ2-4|few|TRBV27|-
TGTGCCAGCAGTTTTTCCGGGACGGAAAACATTCAGTACTTC
CASSFSGTENIQYF
>TRBJ1-5|few|TRBV20-1|-
TGCAGTGCTCGGTCGGAGTGGGGGCATAGCAATCAGCCCCAGCATTTT
CSARSEWGHSNQPQHF
>TRBJ2-7|-|TRBV28|-
TGTGCCAGCAGTCATCGGCTCCTGAGCTCCTACGAGCAGTACTTC
CASSHRLLSSYEQYF
>TRBJ2-1|many|TRBV24-1|-
TGTGCCACCAGTGACGTCCAGCGCAATGAGCAGTTCTTC
CATSDVQRNEQFF
>TRBJ2-7|few|TRBV4-1|-
TGCGCCAGCAGCCGTAGTACAGGGTCCCCCTACGAGCAGTACTTC
CASSRSTGSPYEQYF
>TRBJ2-3|many|TRBV5-1|TRBD1
TGCGCCAGCAGCGCCGACCTGGACAGGGTCTCATATACGCAGTATTTT
CASSADLDRVSYTQYF
>TRBJ2-7|many|TRBV20-1|TRBD2
TGCAGTGCTAGTAGGGGACTAGCGGGGGGTCGCCCCCAAATTTACGAGCAGTACTTC
CSASRGLAGGRPQIYEQYF
>TRBJ2-7|-|TRBV7-2|-
TGTGCCAGCGGCGTAGGATCGGGGCAAGTCACCTACGAGCAGTACTTC
CASGVGSGQVTYEQYF
>TRBJ2-3|-|TRBV18|-
TGTGCCAGCTCAAAGGCTAGTCCCACAGATACGCAGTATTTT
CASSKASPTDTQYF
>TRBJ1-1|-|TRBV4-1|-
TGCGCCAGCAGCCAAGGCCGACAGACGAACACTGAAGCTTTCTTT
CASSQGRQTNTEAFF
>TRBJ2-1|once|TRBV5-5|-
TGTGCCAGCAGCCCCCAGGCGTATCCCTACAATGAGCAGTTCTTC
CASSPQAYPYNEQFF
>TRBJ1-4|few|TRBV28|-
TGTGCCAGCACCCCGGACGGCGGCTCCCCTATAGCAACTAATGAAAAACTGTTTTTT
CASTPDGGSPIATNEKLFF
>TRBJ2-7|many|TRBV18|TRBD1
TGTGCCAGCTCGACCGGACAGGGGTCCCCCTACGAGCAGTACTTC
CASSTGQGSPYEQYF
>TRBJ1-5|-|TRBV10-3|TRBD1
TGTGCCATCAGTGCCGACAGGGGGTACAATCAGCCCCAGCATTTT
CAISADRGYNQPQHF
>TRBJ2-5|-|TRBV18|TRBD1
TGTGCCAGCTCACCCGGACAGGGGGCCACTGAGCAGTACTTC
CASSPGQGATEQYF
>TRBJ2-7|many|TRBV4-2|TRBD1
TGTGCCAGCAGCTCCGGACAGGCGATCACCTACGAGCAGTACTTC
CASSSGQAITYEQYF
>TRBJ1-1|few|TRBV6-1|TRBD1
TGTGCCAGCAGTGAAAATTACAGGGGAAACACTGAAGCTTTCTTT
CASSENYRGNTEAFF